The 26 T cell receptor beta chains below come from one sample, sequenced in a study of blood T cell repertoires in COVID-19. Libraries were prepared by immunoSEQ multiplex PCR; TCRdb keeps only in-frame clonotypes and omits some of them. The data show about 160,000 clones, around 83% seen once. Sequenced sample: peripheral blood. These receptors all stem from a man aged 50 to 59 with active or convalescent COVID-19.

V is TRBV30 and J is TRBJ2-7, with 8 bases lining up with TRBD1. The trim removed 8 bases at V and 7 bases at J, leaving 13 bases unmatched. Germline V gives CDR1 GTSNPN, CDR2 SVGIG (reference sequence). This CDR3 region has 13 residues. The CDR3 here is CAAADRDGEEQYF. In DNA form, the CDR3 reads TGTGCCGCCGCGGACAGGGATGGGGAGGAGCAGTACTTC.

This clone occurred a few times. The chain recombines TRBV5-6 with TRBJ1-2; 7 bases fit TRBD1. The J segment lost 2 bases and the V segment lost 1 base, leaving 8 bases of the junction unmatched. The CDR3 contains 16 residues. The germline V gene encodes CDR1 SGHDT and CDR2 YYEEEE. DNA for the CDR3: TGTGCCAGCAGCTTGACGGGACAGATTGGGAACTATGGCTACACCTTC. Its protein is CASSLTGQIGNYGYTF.

The V call is TRBV7-2, the J call TRBJ1-1, with D perhaps TRBD1 (5 bases). The CDR3 totals 13 residues. Germline V lookup: CDR1 SGHTA, CDR2 FQGNSA. V was clipped by 1 base and J by 9 bases, with 12 bases between them. The CDR3 reads CASSLGGEGQAFF. As DNA, the CDR3 is TGTGCCAGCAGCTTAGGAGGGGAGGGTCAAGCTTTCTTT. The full variable domain, its missing parts supplied by reference TRBV7-2 and TRBJ1-1, is GAGVSQSPSNKVTEKGKDVELRCDPISGHTALYWYRQSLGQGLEFLIYFQGNSAPDKSGLPSDRFSAERTGGSVSTLTIQRTQQEDSAVYLCASSLGGEGQAFFGQGTRLTVV.

V is TRBV4-3 and J is TRBJ2-2; D perhaps matches TRBD2 (6 bases). The CDR3 is 16 amino acids. The V gene lost 4 bases and the J gene lost 6 bases, with 18 bases spanning the gap. The germline CDR1 and CDR2 sequences are LGHNA and YSLEER. CDR3: CASSRPGTGGSGELFF. The DNA for the CDR3 is TGCGCCAGCAGCCGCCCCGGGACCGGGGGATCCGGGGAGCTGTTTTTT.

The chain couples TRBV2 to TRBJ1-2; D gene unclear. CDR1 is SNHLY and CDR2 is FYNNEI in the germline V gene. V lost 3 bases, J lost 5 bases, and 16 bases lay in between. The CDR3 spans 15 residues. In nucleotides, the CDR3 is TGTGCCAGCAGTGAGGAGGCCAGTGCCCCTTATGGCTACACCTTC. Its protein is CASSEEASAPYGYTF.

This chain links TRBV10-3 with TRBJ2-1; 7 bases are shared with TRBD2. Germline loops: CDR1 ENHRY, CDR2 SYGVKD. Trimming removed 0 bases from V and 5 bases from J; junction bases left unmatched: 7. The length of the CDR3 is 16 residues. The CDR3 reads CAISESGGGGDNEQFF. CDR3 nucleotide sequence: TGTGCCATCAGTGAGTCCGGCGGCGGGGGAGACAATGAGCAGTTCTTC.

The chain couples TRBV19 to TRBJ1-1; weak D call: TRBD1 (6 bases). This CDR3 contains 13 residues. Between the trimmed V and J ends, which lost 5 bases and 1 base, there was a span of 8 bases. The germline CDR1 and CDR2 sequences are LNHDA and SQIVND (reference sequence). The CDR3: CASSWTENTEAFF. The CDR3 DNA reads as TGTGCCAGTAGTTGGACAGAGAACACTGAAGCTTTCTTT.

This chain uses TRBV20-1 with TRBJ2-7, with 10 bases matching TRBD2. CDR1 DFQATT and CDR2 SNEGSKA come from the germline V gene (reference sequence). This CDR3 is 16 amino acids long. The junction had 13 bases not matched to a gene; V was cut back by 3 bases and J by 5 bases. The CDR3 protein is CSASNTGLAVLNEQYF. Written as DNA, the CDR3 is TGCAGTGCTAGTAACACCGGACTAGCGGTCTTAAACGAGCAGTACTTC.

V gene TRBV19 combines with J gene TRBJ1-2; D is uncertain. Germline lookup yields CDR1 LNHDA and CDR2 SQIVND (reference sequence). This CDR3 spans 17 amino acids. The ends were cut back, 6 bases at V and 0 bases at J, with 20 bases in the middle. The CDR3 region is CASRTERYGRANYGYTF. CDR3 bases: TGTGCCAGTAGGACTGAGAGGTATGGCCGCGCTAACTATGGCTACACCTTC. Full variable domain (remainder filled in from reference TRBV19 and TRBJ1-2): DGGITQSPKYLFRKEGQNVTLSCEQNLNHDAMYWYRQDPGQGLRLIYYSQIVNDFQKGDIAEGYSVSREKKESFPLTVTSAQKNPTAFYLCASRTERYGRANYGYTFGSGTRLTVV.

The chain carries TRBV27 and TRBJ2-2; weak D call: TRBD1 (6 bases). CDR1 and CDR2 from the germline V gene are MNHEY and SMNVEV (reference sequence). V was pared by 3 bases and J by 0 bases, with 17 bases between. The length of the CDR3 is 18 residues. CDR3 bases: TGTGCCAGCAGTTTCAAACCCCCGCAGGGGACGAACACCGGGGAGCTGTTTTTT. Its translation: CASSFKPPQGTNTGELFF.

The chain is built from TRBV21-1 and TRBJ1-5; the table gives TRBD1 as D, unverified against the DNA. TRBV21-1 is reported as a pseudogene. The CDR3 consists of 17 residues. The CDR3 DNA reads TGTGCCAGCAGCAAATGGGAGACGGACAGGGACAATCAGCCCCAGCATTTT. This sequence encodes CASSKWETDRDNQPQHF.

This clone was counted a single time. The V gene is TRBV15, the J gene TRBJ2-3, with a weak D call TRBD2 (5 bases). CDR3 size: 17 residues. With 0 bases removed from V and 2 bases from J, the gap between germline ends came to 15 bases. Germline V gives CDR1 LNHNV, CDR2 YYDKDF (reference sequence). The CDR3, as DNA: TGTGCCACCAGCAGAGATAAGTTGGGGAGTAACACAGATACGCAGTATTTT. Translated, it gives CATSRDKLGSNTDTQYF.

The chain is built from TRBV19 and TRBJ1-4; TRBD1 matches at 10 bases. V trimming: 7 bases; J trimming: 6 bases; junction bases outside the gene matches: 8. The CDR3 spans 15 residues. Germline assignment: CDR1 LNHDA and CDR2 SQIVND (reference sequence). The CDR3 DNA reads as TGTGCCAGTAAGAGTTGGGGGACAGGGGATGAAAAACTGTTTTTT. Translation gives CASKSWGTGDEKLFF.

The genes are TRBV12-5 and TRBJ2-7; TRBD1 aligns across 9 bases. This CDR3 has 14 amino acids. Per germline, CDR1 LGHNT and CDR2 FRNRAP. V shed 5 bases, J shed 6 bases, and the junction held 8 bases outside the gene matches. The CDR3 coding sequence is TGTGCTAGTGGTCAAAGGACAGGGGCGGGCGAGCAGTACTTC. Amino acid sequence: CASGQRTGAGEQYF.

The rearrangement links TRBV5-1 to TRBJ2-1, with a weak D call TRBD1 (5 bases). This CDR3 is 13 amino acids long. V shed 2 bases and J shed 5 bases, with 8 bases lying between them. The V gene's germline CDR1 is SGHRS and CDR2 YFSETQ. CDR3 sequence reads: CASSFLGDNEQFF. CDR3 DNA sequence: TGCGCCAGCAGCTTCCTAGGGGACAATGAGCAGTTCTTC.

The rearrangement links TRBV6-2 or TRBV6-3 to TRBJ2-7, with a possible D match to TRBD2 (7 bases). V lost 0 bases to trimming and J lost 1 base, with 13 bases between them. Germline-derived CDR1 and CDR2 are MNHEY and SVGEGT. This CDR3 is built from 16 residues. The CDR3 region has the DNA TGTGCCAGCAGTTACTCGAGGAGGGGGGGATCCTACGAGCAGTACTTC. The encoded protein is CASSYSRRGGSYEQYF.

The chain couples TRBV25-1 to TRBJ2-1, with TRBD2 matching over 8 bases. The CDR3 spans 16 residues. Per germline, CDR1 MGHDK and CDR2 SYGVNS. With V trimmed by 4 bases and J by 7 bases, 12 bases remained unmatched. The CDR3 region has the DNA TGTGCCAGCAGTGGTTTTTACGGGGGGGCACGGAATGAGCAGTTCTTC. Protein: CASSGFYGGARNEQFF.

Here the CDR3 reads CASPAGTIYF. In DNA, the CDR3 is TGTGCCAGCCCCGCGGGTACCATATATTTT. The chain uses TRBV11-3 and TRBJ1-3; D is unresolved. Deletions cut 8 bases from V and 10 bases from J, with 9 bases between. Germline V gene lookup returns CDR1 SGHNT and CDR2 YENEEA. The CDR3 extends over 10 amino acids.

V and J are TRBV12-5 and TRBJ2-3, with TRBD1 matching over 7 bases. Unmatched junction bases numbered 6, after V lost 9 bases and J lost 0 bases. The V gene's germline CDR1 is LGHNT and CDR2 FRNRAP. This CDR3 has 14 amino acids. The CDR3 sequence: CASLSTGSTDTQYF. Here the CDR3 DNA reads TGTGCTAGCTTATCGACAGGGAGCACAGATACGCAGTATTTT.

The chain couples TRBV3-1 (or the pseudogene TRBV3-2) to TRBJ1-4; perhaps TRBD1 as D (5 bases). V was pared by 0 bases and J by 7 bases, with 12 bases between. CDR1 LGHDT and CDR2 YNNKEL come from the germline V gene (reference sequence). The CDR3 is 15 residues long. The DNA of the CDR3 is TGTGCCAGCAGCCAAGAAGGTTACGGGGGTGAAAAACTGTTTTTT. It codes for CASSQEGYGGEKLFF.

The gene calls are TRBV7-9 and TRBJ1-2; D possibly corresponds to TRBD1 (5 bases). The CDR3 sequence is 14 residues long. The V gene lost 4 bases and the J gene lost 8 bases, with 17 bases spanning the gap. Germline assignment: CDR1 SEHNR and CDR2 FQNEAQ (reference sequence). In DNA form, the CDR3 reads TGTGCCAGCAGCTGGAGGGGTGCGGAGAGCGGCTACACCTTC. As protein: CASSWRGAESGYTF.

The chain combines TRBV15 with TRBJ2-7; the match to TRBD2 covers 8 bases. The trim removed 0 bases at V and 7 bases at J, leaving 11 bases unmatched. Germline loops: CDR1 LNHNV, CDR2 YYDKDF (reference sequence). CDR3 length: 16 amino acids. The CDR3 loop reads CATSRDGTGGAWEQYF. CDR3 nucleotide sequence: TGTGCCACCAGCAGAGATGGGACCGGGGGGGCGTGGGAGCAGTACTTC.

The gene calls are TRBV25-1 and TRBJ2-3; the match to TRBD2 covers 10 bases. This CDR3 spans 18 amino acids. Germline lookup yields CDR1 MGHDK and CDR2 SYGVNS. With V trimmed by 2 bases and J by 3 bases, 11 bases remained unmatched. The DNA for the CDR3 is TGTGCCAGCAGTGAAAGAAGAGCGCTAGCGGGAGAAACAGATACGCAGTATTTT. This translates into CASSERRALAGETDTQYF.

The CDR3 protein is CASSPRTGDARNSPLHF. CDR3 in DNA: TGTGCCAGCTCACCTCGGACAGGGGACGCGCGTAATTCACCCCTCCACTTT. The J gene is TRBJ1-6, the V gene TRBV18; 9 nucleotides line up with TRBD1. Germline CDR1 and CDR2: KGHSH and LQKENI. With 3 bases clipped from V and 6 bases from J, the junction kept 9 bases outside the gene matches. The CDR3 is 17 amino acids.

As for this clone: Compared with germline, one end of the junction differs, possibly owing to a read error. For the CDR3, the DNA is TGTGCCAGCTCACCGGCTCTAGCGGGAGGGCCTACCGCTCTATTT. It yields the protein CASSPALAGGPTALF. This rearrangement joins TRBV18 to TRBJ2-3; TRBD2 aligns across 12 bases. The germline V gene encodes CDR1 KGHSH and CDR2 LQKENI. This CDR3 spans 15 amino acids.

This clone was found once. The chain couples TRBV9 to TRBJ2-5; possibly TRBD2 for D (6 bases). Germline loops: CDR1 SGDLS, CDR2 YYNGEE. With 1 base removed from V and 4 bases from J, the gap between germline ends came to 11 bases. The CDR3 spans 14 residues. This CDR3 reads CASSVSDGGETQYF. DNA for the CDR3: TGTGCCAGCAGCGTATCAGACGGGGGAGAGACCCAGTACTTC.